This T cell receptor (beta chain) was retrieved from a study of T cell responses to AZD1222 COVID-19 vaccine (dated by TCRdb to the early 2020s). As for the study more broadly: Because spike-specific TCR depth and breadth did not differ between the two schedules, AZD1222 recipients who got a second dose at roughly 4 weeks were pooled with those who got a second dose at roughly 12 weeks. TCR sequencing covered fewer than 250 trial participants: 207 given two doses of AZD1222 and about 26 given two doses of MenACWY control vaccine. Trial participants were enrolled by age into subgroups of 18-55, 56-69 and 70-plus years, and about 150, 27 and 61 TCR-sequenced participants, respectively, were included in these subgroups. The research as a whole found: Participants were mostly white British, with more females than males. The authors suggested clonal diversity may have been underestimated. After two AZD1222 doses, both the breadth and the depth of spike-specific TCRs were significantly higher than at day 0 and than in MenACWY recipients. Nearly half of unique spike-specific TCRs reportedly recognized epitopes outside regions mutated in the B.1.351 and B.1.1.7 variants. Only five or six AZD1222 recipients were SARS-CoV-2 seropositive at baseline, limiting conclusions about previously exposed vaccinees. Because no day 14 peak-response samples were available, repertoires were characterized only after the peak T cell response. The 56-69-year group was small, and its depth increase did not reach significance, likely because of low power. CD4 TCRs associated with the vaccine covered the entire spike protein, and the dominant responses were in regions 160-218 and 743-854.

This sample's time point label indicates: baseline before first vaccination. The vaccinee samples were drawn from two UK trials, COV001 and COV002, one of which was a single-blind randomized controlled phase 2/3 trial testing AZD1222 (ChAdOx1 nCoV-19) in healthy adults. For TCRbeta chain sequencing, PBMC samples were collected from trial participants at day 0 and at day 28 after the second dose. The CDR3 regions of human TCRbeta chains were subjected to immunosequencing. Regarding the original processing steps: TCRs in the repertoires were matched against a reference library of SARS-CoV-2-specific TCRs that had been generated with the MIRA antigen-specificity platform. Breadth was defined as the fraction of unique TCRs that were SARS-CoV-2-associated. Depth was defined as the fraction of total T cells that were SARS-CoV-2-associated. Using the MIRA data, each spike-specific TCR was mapped to the spike region that the TCR reacts to and placed in a CD4 or CD8 class. Log10-transformed breadth and depth values were compared by one-way ANOVA with Sidak's multiple comparisons tests. As stored in TCRdb, this immuneACCESS dataset retains in-frame rearrangements with V and J assigned. A fraction of the clones does not appear; measured against another copy, unresolved V genes explain less than half of the discrepancy, and the remainder lacks a known reason. Clone size and the V and J calls come from that table; the DNA yielded D and trimming. In this sample the table shows under 60,000 clones, around 84% of which occur a single time. About a tenth of the sample comes from the top ten.

Concerning this clone itself: It has no known antigen specificity. The record has no base qualities; no much larger clone is one base away.

V trim: 10 bases; J trim: 12 bases; unmatched bases: 4. The CDR3 goes from the cysteine to the phenylalanine over 12 residues. Here the CDR3 DNA is all that survives: 36 bases in frame from base 1. Taken from the germline V gene (reference sequence), the CDR1 and CDR2 loops are LNHDA and SQIVND. The V and J segments used are TRBV19 and TRBJ2-1; 15 bases in the middle match TRBD2. The sample consisted of peripheral blood, taken on day 0 of AZD1222 vaccination. This TCR derives from an adult in good health. Here the CDR3 is given as CATLGLAGGQFF. In nucleotide form, the sequence is TGTGCCACCCTGGGACTAGCGGGAGGGCAGTTCTTC.